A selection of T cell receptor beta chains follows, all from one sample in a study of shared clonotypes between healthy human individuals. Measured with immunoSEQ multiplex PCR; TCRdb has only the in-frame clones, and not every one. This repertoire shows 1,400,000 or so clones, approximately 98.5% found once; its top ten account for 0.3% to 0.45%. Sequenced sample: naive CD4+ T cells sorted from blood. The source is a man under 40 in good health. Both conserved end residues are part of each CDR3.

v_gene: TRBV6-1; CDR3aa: CASSIRDGEKLFF
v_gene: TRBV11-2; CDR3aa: CASSLEAVTQYF
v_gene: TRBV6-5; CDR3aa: CASHKRGTSTYEQYF
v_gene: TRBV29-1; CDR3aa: CSATRLGAARGYTF
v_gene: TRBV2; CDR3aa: CASARRDTSYEQYF
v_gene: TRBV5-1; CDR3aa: CASSLGLDNEKLFF
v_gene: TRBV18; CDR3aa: CASSPSGSGTDTQYF
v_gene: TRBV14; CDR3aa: CASSQAGGWPGNTIYF
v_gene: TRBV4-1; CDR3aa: CASSQVFYAQGNTGELFF
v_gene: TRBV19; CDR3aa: CASSLSGRSWTGELFF
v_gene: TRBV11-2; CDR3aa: CASSLVGSYNEQFF
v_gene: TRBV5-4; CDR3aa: CASSRVAGGSYEQYF
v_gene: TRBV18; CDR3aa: CASSPPGGQGNQPQHF
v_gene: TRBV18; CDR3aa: CASSPLGLEIDTQYF
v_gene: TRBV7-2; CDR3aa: CASSSGRLLTF
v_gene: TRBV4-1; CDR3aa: CASSQGASGQETQYF
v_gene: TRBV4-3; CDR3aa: CASSQGRGTRETQYF
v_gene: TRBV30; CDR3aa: CAWTFGLEAFF